This is a list of T cell receptor beta chains from one sample in a study of cytomegalovirus exposure and HLA in healthy donors. Data came from immunoSEQ multiplex PCR; TCRdb stores just in-frame clones and leaves some out. The top ten hold about 4.5% of the sample, which has about 150,000 clones, about 80% seen once. Sequencing used PBMCs. These receptors all stem from a young man in good health. The CDR3 runs from the conserved cysteine through the conserved F or W. A D gene is named only where the DNA matches it firmly. Clone sizes are given selectively: once, few, many, or a class where the clone is expanded.

TRBD1 | TRBJ2-7 | . | TRBV19 | TGTGCCAGTAGTATCCCGGGACAGGGGCGGTACGAGCAGTACTTC | CASSIPGQGRYEQYF
. | TRBJ2-1 | . | TRBV7-9 | TGTGCCAGCAGGTACGGTGGGGGGAACTACAATGAGCAGTTCTTC | CASRYGGGNYNEQFF
TRBD1 | TRBJ1-3 | few | TRBV19 | TGTGCCACCGCCTCACCGGGACAGGCCTACTCTGGAAACACCATATATTTT | CATASPGQAYSGNTIYF
TRBD1 | TRBJ2-7 | . | TRBV13 | TGTGCCAGCAGCCCCGCCGGGACAGACATCACGGAGCAGTACTTC | CASSPAGTDITEQYF
TRBD2 | TRBJ2-3 | . | TRBV5-6 | TGTGCCAGCAGCAAAAGACTAGCGGGAGAGGGAGATACGCAGTATTTT | CASSKRLAGEGDTQYF
TRBD2 | TRBJ2-3 | once | TRBV7-6 | TGTGCCAGCAGCTTAGCGCGGGGGGAGGGGTATACGCAGTATTTT | CASSLARGEGYTQYF
TRBD2 | TRBJ2-1 | . | TRBV18 | TGTGCCAGCTCACCACTCGGGACTAGCGGGACCTACAATGAGCAGTTCTTC | CASSPLGTSGTYNEQFF
. | TRBJ2-7 | . | TRBV6-5 | TGTGCCAGCAGTTACTTCAGGGCACCCTACGAGCAGTACTTC | CASSYFRAPYEQYF
. | TRBJ1-4 | . | TRBV6-5 | TGTGCCAGCAGTAACTGGGGGCAGCCTAATGAAAAACTGTTTTTT | CASSNWGQPNEKLFF
. | TRBJ2-1 | . | TRBV28 | TGTGCCAGCAGTGGGACTAGGGGGCGGGATGAGCAGTTCTTC | CASSGTRGRDEQFF
TRBD1 | TRBJ2-5 | . | TRBV7-7 | TGTGCTAGCAGCTTCGGGACAGGGGGCCAAGAGACCCAGTACTTC | CASSFGTGGQETQYF
TRBD2 | TRBJ2-2 | once | TRBV9 | TGTGCCAGCAGCGTGGATAGCGGGGTGGAGCTGTTTTTT | CASSVDSGVELFF
. | TRBJ2-3 | . | TRBV10-1 | TGCGCCAGCAGTGATAATAGGGGCGCGGTCGGTGATACGCAGTATTTT | CASSDNRGAVGDTQYF
. | TRBJ2-3 | . | TRBV6-6 | TGTGCCAGCAGTCAATCCCAGAGCACAGATACGCAGTATTTT | CASSQSQSTDTQYF
. | TRBJ2-2 | . | TRBV5-1 | TGCGCCAGCAGCGTACAGGGAGGGCGAACCGGGGAGCTGTTTTTT | CASSVQGGRTGELFF
. | TRBJ1-3 | . | TRBV5-1 | TGCGCCAGCAGCCTGGGAGCTGGAAACACCATATATTTT | CASSLGAGNTIYF
. | TRBJ2-7 | . | TRBV5-1 | TGCACACGACCTGCGGACAGCGCCTACGAGCAGTACTTC | CTRPADSAYEQYF
TRBD2 | TRBJ2-7 | . | TRBV27 | TGTGCCAGCAGTTTCCTATCTAGCGGGGTCAGCTCCTACGAGCAGTACTTC | CASSFLSSGVSSYEQYF
. | TRBJ2-7 | . | TRBV13 | TGTGCCAGCAGCCAGACCGGGACTGGGTTATCCTACGAGCAGTACTTC | CASSQTGTGLSYEQYF
. | TRBJ1-4 | once | TRBV7-9 | TGTGCCAGCAGCCCCTCAACTAATGAAAAACTGTTTTTT | CASSPSTNEKLFF
TRBD2 | TRBJ2-1 | once | TRBV7-9 | TGTGCCAGCAGCTTAGCCCCCCTTGCACTAGCGGAGTACAATGAGCAGTTCTTC | CASSLAPLALAEYNEQFF
. | TRBJ2-7 | few | TRBV6-1 | TGTGCCAGCAGCTTAGCGGACTCCTACGAGCAGTACTTC | CASSLADSYEQYF
. | TRBJ2-3 | . | TRBV7-2 | TGTGCCAGCACCAAGGACTTGACTAGCACAGATACGCAGTATTTT | CASTKDLTSTDTQYF
TRBD2 | TRBJ2-1 | . | TRBV27 | TGTGCCAGCAGTTTATCGGGGACTAGTTTCAATGAGCAGTTCTTC | CASSLSGTSFNEQFF
TRBD2 | TRBJ2-1 | few | TRBV7-9 | TGTTCCAGCAGCTTCGTAGCGGGGAATGAGCAGTTCTTC | CSSSFVAGNEQFF
TRBD2 | TRBJ2-5 | . | TRBV5-6 | TGTGCCAGCAGCTTGGGACTAGCGGGCCAAGAGACCCAGTACTTC | CASSLGLAGQETQYF
. | TRBJ2-2 | . | TRBV25-1 | TGTGCCAGCAGTGACACATCTTTCGCGAACACCGGGGAGCTGTTTTTT | CASSDTSFANTGELFF
. | TRBJ2-7 | . | TRBV18 | TGTGCCAGCTCACCCGGGATCGGCCTTTCCTACGAGCAGTACTTC | CASSPGIGLSYEQYF